The clone carrying this TCR beta chain came up a few times. Its specificity is unknown. The junction had 12 bases not matched to a gene; V was cut back by 4 bases and J by 7 bases. Per germline, CDR1 SGHRS and CDR2 YFSETQ. The CDR3 loop spans 15 amino acids. The PCR made use of 60 Vbeta and 13 Jbeta primers. Measured with immunoSEQ multiplex PCR; TCRdb has only the in-frame clones, and not every one. The sample records 90,000 to 120,000 clones, around 77% being singletons. The sample belongs to a study of cytomegalovirus exposure and HLA in healthy donors. Broader study findings: Follow-up analysis seemed to connect common viral pathogens with several of the most significant clusters identified. As immune exposure information, only CMV serostatus was available. Previous analysis showed most TCR beta V segments were productive about 87% or about 30% of the time.

This chain links TRBV5-1 with TRBJ2-7, with TRBD1 matching 9 bases. The specimen sequenced was PBMCs. The TCR sequence derives from a male donor in good health and CMV-seronegative. The CDR3 DNA reads as TGCGCCAGCAGCAAGACAGGGGGGTCGTACGATGAGCAGTACTTC. Protein sequence: CASSKTGGSYDEQYF.